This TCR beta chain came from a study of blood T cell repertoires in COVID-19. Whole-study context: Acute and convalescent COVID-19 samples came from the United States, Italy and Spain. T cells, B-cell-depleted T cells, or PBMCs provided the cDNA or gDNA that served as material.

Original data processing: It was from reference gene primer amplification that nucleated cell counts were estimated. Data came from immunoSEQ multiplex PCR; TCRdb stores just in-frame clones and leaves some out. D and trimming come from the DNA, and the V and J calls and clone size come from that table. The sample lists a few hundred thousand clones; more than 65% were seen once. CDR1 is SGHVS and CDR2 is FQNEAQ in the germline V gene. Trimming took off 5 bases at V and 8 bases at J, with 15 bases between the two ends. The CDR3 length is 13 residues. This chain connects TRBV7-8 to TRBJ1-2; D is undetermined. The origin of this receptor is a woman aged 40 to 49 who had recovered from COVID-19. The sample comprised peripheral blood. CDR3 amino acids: CASSPGSAGGYTF. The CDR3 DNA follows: TGTGCCAGCAGCCCCGGTAGCGCGGGAGGCTACACCTTC.